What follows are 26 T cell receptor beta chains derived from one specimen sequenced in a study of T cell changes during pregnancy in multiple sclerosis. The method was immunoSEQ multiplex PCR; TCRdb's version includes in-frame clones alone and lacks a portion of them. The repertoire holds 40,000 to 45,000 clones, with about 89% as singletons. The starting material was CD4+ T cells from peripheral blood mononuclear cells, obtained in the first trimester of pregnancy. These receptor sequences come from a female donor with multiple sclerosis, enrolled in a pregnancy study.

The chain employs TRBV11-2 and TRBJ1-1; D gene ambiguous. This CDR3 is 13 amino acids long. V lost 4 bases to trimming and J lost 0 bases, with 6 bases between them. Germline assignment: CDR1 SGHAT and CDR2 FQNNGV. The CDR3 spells CASSSNMNTEAFF. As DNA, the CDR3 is TGTGCCAGCAGCTCAAACATGAACACTGAAGCTTTCTTT. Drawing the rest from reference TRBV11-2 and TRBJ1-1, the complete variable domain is EAGVAQSPRYKIIEKRQSVAFWCNPISGHATLYWYQQILGQGPKLLIQFQNNGVVDDSQLPKDRFSAERLKGVDSTLKIQPAKLEDSAVYLCASSSNMNTEAFFGQGTRLTVV.

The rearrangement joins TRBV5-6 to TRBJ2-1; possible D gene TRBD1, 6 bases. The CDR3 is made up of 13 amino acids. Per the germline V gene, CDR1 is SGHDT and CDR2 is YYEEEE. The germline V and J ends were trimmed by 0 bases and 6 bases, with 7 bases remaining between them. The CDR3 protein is CASSLGGLNEQFF. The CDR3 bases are TGTGCCAGCAGCTTGGGGGGGCTCAATGAGCAGTTCTTC.

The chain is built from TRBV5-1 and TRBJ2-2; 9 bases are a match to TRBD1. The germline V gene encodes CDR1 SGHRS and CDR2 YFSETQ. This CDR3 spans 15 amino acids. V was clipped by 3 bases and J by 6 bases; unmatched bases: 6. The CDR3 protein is CASSSRQGEPGELFF. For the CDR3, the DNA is TGCGCCAGCAGCTCTCGACAGGGGGAACCCGGGGAGCTGTTTTTT.

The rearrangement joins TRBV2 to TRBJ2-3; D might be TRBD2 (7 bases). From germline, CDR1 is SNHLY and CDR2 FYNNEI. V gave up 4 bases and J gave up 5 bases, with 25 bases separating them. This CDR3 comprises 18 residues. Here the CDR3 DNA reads TGTGCCAGCAGTGTCCCTCGGAGGAGGGGGGGGTTAGTAGATACGCAGTATTTT. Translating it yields CASSVPRRRGGLVDTQYF.

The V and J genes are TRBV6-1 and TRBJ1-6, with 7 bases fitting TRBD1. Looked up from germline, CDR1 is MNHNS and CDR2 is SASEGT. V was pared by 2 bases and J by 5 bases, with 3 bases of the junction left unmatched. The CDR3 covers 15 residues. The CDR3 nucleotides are TGTGCCAGCAGTGAACGACAGGGTGATAATTCACCCCTCCACTTT. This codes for CASSERQGDNSPLHF.

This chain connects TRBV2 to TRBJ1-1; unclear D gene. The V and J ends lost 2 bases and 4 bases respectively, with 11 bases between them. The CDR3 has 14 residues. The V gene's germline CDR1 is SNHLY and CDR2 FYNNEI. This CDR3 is CASSENGVSTEAFF. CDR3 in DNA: TGTGCCAGCAGTGAAAACGGGGTTAGCACTGAAGCTTTCTTT.

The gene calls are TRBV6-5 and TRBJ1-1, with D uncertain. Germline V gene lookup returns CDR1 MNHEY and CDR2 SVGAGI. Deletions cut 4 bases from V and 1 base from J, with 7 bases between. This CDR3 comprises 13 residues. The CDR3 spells CASSLYWNTEAFF. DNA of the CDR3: TGTGCCAGCAGTTTATACTGGAACACTGAAGCTTTCTTT.

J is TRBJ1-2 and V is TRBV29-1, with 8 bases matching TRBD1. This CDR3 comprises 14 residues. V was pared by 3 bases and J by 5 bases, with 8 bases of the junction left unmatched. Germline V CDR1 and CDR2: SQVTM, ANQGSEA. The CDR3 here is CSVDRGPNQYGYTF. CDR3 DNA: TGCAGCGTTGACAGGGGGCCCAACCAGTATGGCTACACCTTC.

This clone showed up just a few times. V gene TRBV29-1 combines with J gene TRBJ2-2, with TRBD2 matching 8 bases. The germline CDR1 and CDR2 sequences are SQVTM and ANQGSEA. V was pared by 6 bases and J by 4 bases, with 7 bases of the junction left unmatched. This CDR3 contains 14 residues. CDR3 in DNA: TGCAGCGTAAAAAGCGGGAGCGTCACCGGGGAGCTGTTTTTT. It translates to CSVKSGSVTGELFF.

CDR3 DNA sequence: TGTGCCAGCAGTACCCGGGACAGGGGGTATCAAGAGACCCAGTACTTC. Translation: CASSTRDRGYQETQYF. The chain recombines TRBV27 with TRBJ2-5; 11 bases align to TRBD1. V shed 5 bases, J shed 2 bases, and the junction held 7 bases outside the gene matches. Germline CDR1 reads MNHEY; CDR2 reads SMNVEV (reference sequence). The CDR3 loop spans 16 amino acids.

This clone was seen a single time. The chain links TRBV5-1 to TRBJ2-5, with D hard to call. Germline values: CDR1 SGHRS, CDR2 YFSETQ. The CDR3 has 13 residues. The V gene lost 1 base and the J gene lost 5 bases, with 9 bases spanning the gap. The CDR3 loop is CASSLSGSETQYF. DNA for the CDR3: TGCGCCAGCAGCTTGTCAGGTTCTGAGACCCAGTACTTC.

CDR3 bases: TGTGCCATCAGTGAGTCAGCCCAACCGGAAAAACTGTTTTTT. Translation: CAISESAQPEKLFF. V and J are TRBV10-3 and TRBJ1-4, with D unclear. This CDR3 has 14 residues. Germline CDR1 reads ENHRY; CDR2 reads SYGVKD. Between the trimmed V and J ends, which lost 0 bases and 8 bases, there was a span of 10 bases.

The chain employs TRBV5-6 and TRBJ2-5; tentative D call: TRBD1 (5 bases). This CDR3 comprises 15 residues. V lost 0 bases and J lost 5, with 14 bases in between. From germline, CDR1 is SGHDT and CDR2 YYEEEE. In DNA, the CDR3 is TGTGCCAGCAGCTTGGTGTCAGGGCCATGGGAGACCCAGTACTTC. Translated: CASSLVSGPWETQYF.

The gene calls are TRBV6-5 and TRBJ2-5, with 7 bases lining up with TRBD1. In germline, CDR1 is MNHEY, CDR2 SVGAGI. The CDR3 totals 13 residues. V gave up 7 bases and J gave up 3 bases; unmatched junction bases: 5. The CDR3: CASKITGEETQYF. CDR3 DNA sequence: TGTGCCAGCAAAATAACAGGGGAAGAGACCCAGTACTTC.

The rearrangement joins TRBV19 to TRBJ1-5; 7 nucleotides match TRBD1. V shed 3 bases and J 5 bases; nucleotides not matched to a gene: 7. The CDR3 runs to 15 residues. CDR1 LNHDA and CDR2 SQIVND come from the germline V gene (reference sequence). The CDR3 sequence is CASSMSRGLDQPQHF. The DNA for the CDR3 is TGTGCCAGTAGTATGAGTAGGGGGCTTGATCAGCCCCAGCATTTT. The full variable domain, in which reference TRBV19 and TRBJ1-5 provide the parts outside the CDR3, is DGGITQSPKYLFRKEGQNVTLSCEQNLNHDAMYWYRQDPGQGLRLIYYSQIVNDFQKGDIAEGYSVSREKKESFPLTVTSAQKNPTAFYLCASSMSRGLDQPQHFGDGTRLSIL.

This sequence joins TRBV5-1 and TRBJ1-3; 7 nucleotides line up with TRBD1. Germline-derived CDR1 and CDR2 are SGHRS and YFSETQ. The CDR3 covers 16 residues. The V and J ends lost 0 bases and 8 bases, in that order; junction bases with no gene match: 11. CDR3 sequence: CASSLAPQGLKDTIYF. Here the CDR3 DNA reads TGCGCCAGCAGCTTGGCCCCACAGGGGTTAAAGGACACCATATATTTT.

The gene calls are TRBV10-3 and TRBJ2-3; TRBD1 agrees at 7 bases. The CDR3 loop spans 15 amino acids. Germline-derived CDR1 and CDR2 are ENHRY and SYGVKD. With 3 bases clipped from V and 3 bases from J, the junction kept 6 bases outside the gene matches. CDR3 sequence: CAISDPETGTDTQYF. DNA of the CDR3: TGTGCCATCAGTGACCCCGAGACAGGGACAGATACGCAGTATTTT.

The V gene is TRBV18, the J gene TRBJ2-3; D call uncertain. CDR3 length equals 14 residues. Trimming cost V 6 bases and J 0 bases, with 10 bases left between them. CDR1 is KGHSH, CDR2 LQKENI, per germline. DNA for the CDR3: TGTGCCAGCTCCTCCCTGGGCAGCACAGATACGCAGTATTTT. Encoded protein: CASSSLGSTDTQYF.

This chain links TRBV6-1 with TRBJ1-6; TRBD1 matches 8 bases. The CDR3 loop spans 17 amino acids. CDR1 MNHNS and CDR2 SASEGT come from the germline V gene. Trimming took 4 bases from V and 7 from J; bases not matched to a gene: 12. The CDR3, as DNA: TGTGCCAGCAGTGGAAAGACGACAGGGGCAGGGAATTCACCCCTCCACTTT. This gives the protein CASSGKTTGAGNSPLHF.

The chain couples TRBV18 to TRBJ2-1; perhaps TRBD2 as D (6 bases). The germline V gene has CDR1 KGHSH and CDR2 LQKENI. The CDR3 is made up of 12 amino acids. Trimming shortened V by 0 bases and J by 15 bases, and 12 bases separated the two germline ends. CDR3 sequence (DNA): TGTGCCAGCTCACCACCGGAGGGCTCGAGGTTCTTC. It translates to CASSPPEGSRFF.

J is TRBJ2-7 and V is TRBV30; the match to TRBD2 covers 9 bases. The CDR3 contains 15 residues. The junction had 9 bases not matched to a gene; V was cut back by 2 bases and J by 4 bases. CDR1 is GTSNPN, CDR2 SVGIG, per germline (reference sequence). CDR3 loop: CAWSLAGLEAYEQYF. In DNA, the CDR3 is TGTGCCTGGAGTCTAGCGGGATTGGAAGCGTACGAGCAGTACTTC.

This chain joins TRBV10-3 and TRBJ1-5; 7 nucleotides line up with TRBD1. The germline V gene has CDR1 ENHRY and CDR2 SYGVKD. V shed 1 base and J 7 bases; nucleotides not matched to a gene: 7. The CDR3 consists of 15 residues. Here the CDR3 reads CAISEFTGVEQPQHF. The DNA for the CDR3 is TGTGCCATCAGTGAGTTTACAGGGGTGGAACAGCCCCAGCATTTT.

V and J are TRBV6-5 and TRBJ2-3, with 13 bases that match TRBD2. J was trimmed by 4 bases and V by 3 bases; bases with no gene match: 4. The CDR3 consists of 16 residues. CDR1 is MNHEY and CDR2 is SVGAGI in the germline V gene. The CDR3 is CASSYQLAGGSDTQYF. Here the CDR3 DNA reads TGTGCCAGCAGTTATCAACTAGCGGGAGGGTCAGATACGCAGTATTTT.

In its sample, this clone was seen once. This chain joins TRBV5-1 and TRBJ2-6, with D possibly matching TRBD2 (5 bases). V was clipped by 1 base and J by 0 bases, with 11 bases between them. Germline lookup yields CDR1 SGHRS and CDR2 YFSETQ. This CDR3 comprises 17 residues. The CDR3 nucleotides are TGCGCCAGCAGCTTGTCTAGCCAGAGCTCTGGGGCCAACGTCCTGACTTTC. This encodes CASSLSSQSSGANVLTF.

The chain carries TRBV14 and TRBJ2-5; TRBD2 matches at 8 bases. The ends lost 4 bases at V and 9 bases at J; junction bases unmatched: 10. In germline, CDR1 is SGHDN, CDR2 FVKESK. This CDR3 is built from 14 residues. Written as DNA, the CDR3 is TGTGCCAGCAGCCCCGGCGGGGGGTACGGGGCCCAGTACTTC. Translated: CASSPGGGYGAQYF.

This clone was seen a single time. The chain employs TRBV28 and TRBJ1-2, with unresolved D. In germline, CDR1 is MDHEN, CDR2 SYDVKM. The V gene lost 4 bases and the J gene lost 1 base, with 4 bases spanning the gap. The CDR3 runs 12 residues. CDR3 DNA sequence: TGTGCCAGCAGTTCGCGTAACTATGGCTACACCTTC. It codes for CASSSRNYGYTF.